This is a list of T cell receptor beta chains from one sample in a study of blood T cell repertoires in COVID-19. The data were produced by immunoSEQ multiplex PCR, yet TCRdb's version contains in-frame clones alone and is incomplete. The sample records roughly 360,000 clones, 88% being singletons. The specimen was PBMCs or T cells enriched from blood (not recorded which). The receptors here all came from a woman aged 25 to 45 with acute COVID-19. Both conserved end residues are part of each CDR3. A D gene is named only where the DNA matches it firmly. Expanded clones are given a class, and other clones once, few, many or no size at all.

D gene: TRBD1; J gene: TRBJ1-1; clone size: few; CDR3 length: 13; V gene: TRBV6-5; CDR3 protein: CASKGQMNTEAFF; CDR3 DNA: TGTGCCAGCAAGGGACAGATGAACACTGAAGCTTTCTTT
D gene: TRBD2; J gene: TRBJ2-1; clone size: NA; CDR3 length: 16; V gene: TRBV19; CDR3 protein: CASSKLAGGPYNEQFF; CDR3 DNA: TGTGCCAGTAGCAAACTAGCGGGGGGACCGTACAATGAGCAGTTCTTC
D gene: NA; J gene: TRBJ1-3; clone size: NA; CDR3 length: 15; V gene: TRBV19; CDR3 protein: CASSREETAGNTIYF; CDR3 DNA: TGTGCCAGTAGTAGGGAGGAAACGGCTGGAAACACCATATATTTT
D gene: NA; J gene: TRBJ2-2; clone size: NA; CDR3 length: 16; V gene: TRBV13; CDR3 protein: CASSLVSQGYTGELFF; CDR3 DNA: TGTGCCAGCAGCTTAGTAAGCCAGGGGTACACCGGGGAGCTGTTTTTT
D gene: TRBD1; J gene: TRBJ1-5; clone size: NA; CDR3 length: 15; V gene: TRBV7-6; CDR3 protein: CASSLGTGLNQPQHF; CDR3 DNA: TGTGCCAGCAGCTTGGGGACAGGCCTCAATCAGCCCCAGCATTTT
D gene: TRBD1; J gene: TRBJ1-5; clone size: NA; CDR3 length: 12; V gene: TRBV30; CDR3 protein: CASGQGHQPQHF; CDR3 DNA: TGTGCCTCCGGACAGGGTCATCAGCCCCAGCATTTT
D gene: NA; J gene: TRBJ2-7; clone size: NA; CDR3 length: 13; V gene: TRBV10-1; CDR3 protein: CASSAGASYEQYF; CDR3 DNA: TGCGCCAGCAGCGCGGGGGCCTCCTACGAGCAGTACTTC
D gene: NA; J gene: TRBJ2-1; clone size: NA; CDR3 length: 14; V gene: TRBV11-2; CDR3 protein: CASSSSVTYNEQFF; CDR3 DNA: TGTGCCAGCAGCTCCTCCGTAACCTACAATGAGCAGTTCTTC
D gene: NA; J gene: TRBJ1-2; clone size: NA; CDR3 length: 13; V gene: TRBV30; CDR3 protein: CAWGRVLAYGYTF; CDR3 DNA: TGTGCCTGGGGCAGGGTACTGGCCTATGGCTACACCTTC
D gene: TRBD2; J gene: TRBJ2-1; clone size: NA; CDR3 length: 20; V gene: TRBV4-1; CDR3 protein: CASSQEDFPLLAGGPNEQFF; CDR3 DNA: TGCGCCAGCAGCCAAGAAGATTTTCCGCTACTAGCGGGGGGGCCCAATGAGCAGTTCTTC
D gene: TRBD1; J gene: TRBJ2-7; clone size: once; CDR3 length: 16; V gene: TRBV6-1; CDR3 protein: CASSAGQDPSPYEQYF; CDR3 DNA: TGTGCCAGCAGTGCAGGACAGGACCCCTCACCTTACGAGCAGTACTTC
D gene: TRBD2; J gene: TRBJ2-5; clone size: NA; CDR3 length: 14; V gene: TRBV9; CDR3 protein: CASSVGSGQETQYF; CDR3 DNA: TGTGCCAGCAGCGTGGGTAGCGGGCAAGAGACCCAGTACTTC
D gene: NA; J gene: TRBJ1-2; clone size: NA; CDR3 length: 13; V gene: TRBV19; CDR3 protein: CASSPDRNYGYTF; CDR3 DNA: TGTGCCAGTAGTCCCGACAGAAACTATGGCTACACCTTC
D gene: TRBD2; J gene: TRBJ2-7; clone size: NA; CDR3 length: 17; V gene: TRBV18; CDR3 protein: CASSPIGLARTSYEQYF; CDR3 DNA: TGTGCCAGCTCACCGATAGGACTAGCCCGCACCTCCTACGAGCAGTACTTC
D gene: NA; J gene: TRBJ1-1; clone size: NA; CDR3 length: 12; V gene: TRBV7-9; CDR3 protein: CASSPAYGGAFF; CDR3 DNA: TGTGCCAGCAGCCCCGCCTATGGTGGAGCTTTCTTT
D gene: TRBD1; J gene: TRBJ1-3; clone size: NA; CDR3 length: 15; V gene: TRBV9; CDR3 protein: CASSETGFTGNTIYF; CDR3 DNA: TGTGCCAGCAGCGAGACAGGGTTCACTGGAAACACCATATATTTT
D gene: TRBD2; J gene: TRBJ2-1; clone size: NA; CDR3 length: 18; V gene: TRBV5-1; CDR3 protein: CASSLAPPLAGSYNEQFF; CDR3 DNA: TGCGCCAGCAGCTTGGCACCACCTCTAGCGGGGTCCTACAATGAGCAGTTCTTC
D gene: TRBD2; J gene: TRBJ2-3; clone size: NA; CDR3 length: 16; V gene: TRBV7-2; CDR3 protein: CASSPRTSGGTDTQYF; CDR3 DNA: TGTGCCAGCAGCCCTAGAACTAGCGGGGGAACAGATACGCAGTATTTT
D gene: TRBD1; J gene: TRBJ2-7; clone size: NA; CDR3 length: 14; V gene: TRBV24-1; CDR3 protein: CATSDPGQPYEQYF; CDR3 DNA: TGTGCCACCAGTGACCCGGGACAGCCCTACGAGCAGTACTTC
D gene: NA; J gene: TRBJ1-2; clone size: NA; CDR3 length: 15; V gene: TRBV7-2; CDR3 protein: CASSEDLGQSYGYTF; CDR3 DNA: TGTGCCAGCAGCGAAGATCTTGGGCAGTCCTATGGCTACACCTTC